This passage covers 19 T cell receptor beta chains from one sample sequenced in a study of T-cell memory formation after mild COVID-19. TCRdb reanalysed the 5' RACE reads using MiXCR and keeps one entry per CDR3 protein. Of 450,000 to 650,000 distinct CDR3 sequences listed, more than 15% are singletons. The material sequenced was PBMCs or a T cell subset sorted from them (not recorded which). These receptor sequences come from an adult woman who had mild COVID-19 (a few samples of this study predate the infection). Cell type and time point are not known.

This clonotype has a count of ten or more. V and J are TRBV2 and TRBJ2-3, with 7 bases fitting TRBD2. The CDR3 has 14 amino acids. Germline loops: CDR1 SNHLY, CDR2 FYNNEI. Unmatched junction bases numbered 4, after V lost 6 bases and J lost 1 base. The DNA for the CDR3 is TGTGCCAGCAGCTGGCTAGCGGGCACAGATACGCAGTATTTT. Translating gives CASSWLAGTDTQYF. The full variable domain, rest sourced from reference TRBV2 and TRBJ2-3, is EPEVTQTPSHQVTQMGQEVILRCVPISNHLYFYWYRQILGQKVEFLVSFYNNEISEKSEIFDDQFSVERPDGSNFTLKIRSTKLEDSAMYFCASSWLAGTDTQYFGPGTRLTVL.

CDR3 sequence reads: CASSSPRGFSGANVLTF. CDR3 in DNA: TGTGCCAGCAGCTCCCCGCGTGGGTTCTCTGGGGCCAACGTCCTGACTTTC. The chain combines TRBV7-9 with TRBJ2-6; no reliable D call. V lost 4 bases and J 0 bases, leaving 13 bases between the germline ends. Germline CDR1 SEHNR, CDR2 FQNEAQ (reference sequence). The CDR3 sequence is 17 residues long.

Only a few counts were recorded for this clonotype. This rearrangement joins TRBV19 to TRBJ2-1; D may be TRBD2 (7 bases). This CDR3 is built from 16 residues. Per the germline V gene, CDR1 is LNHDA and CDR2 is SQIVND (reference sequence). V lost 3 bases and J lost 0, with 12 bases in between. CDR3 DNA sequence: TGTGCCAGTAGTATGGGGGGGCCAAGCTCCTACAATGAGCAGTTCTTC. Protein sequence: CASSMGGPSSYNEQFF.

This clonotype showed up just a few times. The chain joins TRBV12-3 or TRBV12-4 to TRBJ2-1; D perhaps matches TRBD2 (5 bases). The length of the CDR3 is 15 residues. Trimming removed 3 bases from V and 8 bases from J, with 17 bases in between. In DNA, the CDR3 is TGTGCCAGCAGTTTCCCAGGCAGGAGGTGGGATGAGCAGTTCTTC. Its translation: CASSFPGRRWDEQFF.

This clonotype was seen more than once but under ten times. This chain joins TRBV12-3 or TRBV12-4 and TRBJ2-1; 8 nucleotides align to TRBD1. There are 13 residues in the CDR3. Losses at the gene ends were 3 bases for V and 8 bases for J; bases not matched to a gene: 3. The CDR3 coding sequence is TGTGCCAGCAGTTTGGGACAGGCTTATGAGCAGTTCTTC. It is translated as CASSLGQAYEQFF.

The rearrangement links TRBV24-1 to TRBJ2-2, with D possibly being TRBD1 (6 bases). The V gene's germline CDR1 is KGHDR and CDR2 SFDVKD. V was clipped by 3 bases and J by 5 bases, with 12 bases between them. CDR3 length equals 15 residues. CDR3 sequence (DNA): TGTGCCACCAGTGATCCTGACAGGAAGACCGGGGAGCTGTTTTTT. Its protein product is CATSDPDRKTGELFF.

This clonotype was seen a handful of times. At one boundary the junction diverges from the germline segment, which might be a read error. The CDR3 DNA reads TGTGCCAGCAGCCCGGACAGGGCTAACTTTGGCTACACCTTC. It encodes CASSPDRANFGYTF. V is TRBV25-1 and J is TRBJ1-2, with 8 bases matching TRBD1. The CDR3 runs to 14 residues. Germline assignment: CDR1 MGHDK and CDR2 SYGVNS.

This chain uses TRBV3-1 with TRBJ2-3, with TRBD1 as a possible D gene (6 bases). The CDR3 covers 15 residues. V shed 4 bases and J shed 2 bases, with 13 bases lying between them. Germline-derived CDR1 and CDR2 are LGHDT and YNNKEL (reference sequence). The CDR3 protein is CASSLRTDNTDTQYF. Written as DNA, the CDR3 is TGTGCCAGCAGCCTTCGGACAGACAACACAGATACGCAGTATTTT.

The chain links TRBV28 to TRBJ2-5; weak D call: TRBD1 (6 bases). Trimming took off 8 bases at V and 1 base at J, with 14 bases between the two ends. The CDR3 has 14 residues. Germline CDR1 reads MDHEN; CDR2 reads SYDVKM. CDR3: CASAPRGSQETQYF. CDR3 bases: TGTGCCAGCGCCCCCAGGGGTTCCCAAGAGACCCAGTACTTC.

This chain links TRBV5-1 with TRBJ1-1; D unresolved. The CDR3 consists of 11 residues. Germline loops: CDR1 SGHRS, CDR2 YFSETQ. The V and J ends lost 2 bases and 11 bases respectively, with 10 bases between them. The CDR3 reads CASSFAGRAFF. In DNA form, the CDR3 reads TGCGCCAGCAGCTTCGCCGGGCGGGCTTTCTTT.

V and J are TRBV4-3 and TRBJ1-1; D may be TRBD1 (6 bases). This CDR3 is 14 amino acids long. Deletions cut 1 base from V and 5 bases from J, with 11 bases between. Germline V gene sequence: CDR1 LGHNA, CDR2 YSLEER. CDR3 sequence (DNA): TGCGCCAGCAGCCAAGGAAGGGGGTTTACTGAAGCTTTCTTT. It yields the protein CASSQGRGFTEAFF.

This clonotype turned up a few times. The gene calls are TRBV4-3 and TRBJ2-7, with D tentatively TRBD1 (5 bases). The germline CDR1 and CDR2 sequences are LGHNA and YSLEER. The CDR3 loop spans 14 amino acids. Trimming pared 5 bases from V and 0 bases from J, leaving 11 bases between. CDR3 protein: CASSSRQSSYEQYF. Written as DNA, the CDR3 is TGCGCCAGCAGCTCCCGACAGTCCTCCTACGAGCAGTACTTC.

This clonotype showed up just a few times. The chain joins TRBV6-5 to TRBJ2-7, with D maybe TRBD2 (7 bases). The germline V gene has CDR1 MNHEY and CDR2 SVGAGI. This CDR3 has 15 residues. V was pared by 5 bases and J by 2 bases, with 16 bases between. CDR3 bases: TGTGCCAGCAGTCGAGTGGCGGGGGCCACCTACGAGCAGTACTTC. It encodes CASSRVAGATYEQYF.

The rearrangement uses TRBV6-6 and TRBJ2-4; D is possibly TRBD1 (5 bases). This CDR3 contains 13 residues. Germline V gene lookup returns CDR1 MNHNY and CDR2 SVGAGI (reference sequence). V shed 6 bases and J shed 11 bases, with 17 bases lying between them. The CDR3: CASRETENILQYF. In DNA form, the CDR3 reads TGTGCCAGCAGGGAGACAGAAAACATTCTTCAGTACTTC.

The gene calls are TRBV6-1 and TRBJ2-6; 9 bases agree with TRBD2. CDR3 length: 15 amino acids. Germline V gene lookup returns CDR1 MNHNS and CDR2 SASEGT. The junction had 4 bases not matched to a gene; V was cut back by 6 bases and J by 4 bases. The CDR3 DNA sequence: TGTGCCAGCAGCGCGGGGGGGCTCGGGGCCAACGTCCTGACTTTC. The encoded protein is CASSAGGLGANVLTF.

In this sample, this clonotype turned up a few times. CDR3 sequence (DNA): TGTGCCAGCGCCTTCACAGGCTCCATTTATGGTGCCGGGGAGCTGTTTTTT. It codes for CASAFTGSIYGAGELFF. The chain couples TRBV11-2 to TRBJ2-2; D possibly corresponds to TRBD1 (5 bases). CDR3 length: 17 residues. CDR1 is SGHAT, CDR2 FQNNGV, per germline. The germline V and J ends were trimmed by 8 bases and 6 bases, with 25 bases remaining between them.

V usage is TRBV12-3 or TRBV12-4 and J usage is TRBJ2-2; TRBD2 might be the D (6 bases). The CDR3 contains 16 residues. V lost 2 bases to trimming and J lost 1 base, with 11 bases between them. The CDR3 bases are TGTGCCAGCAGTTTATTACGGGGGAAGAACACCGGGGAGCTGTTTTTT. Its translation: CASSLLRGKNTGELFF.

The V gene is TRBV6-6, the J gene TRBJ1-5; D remains unclear. Germline V lookup: CDR1 MNHNY, CDR2 SVGAGI (reference sequence). The CDR3 sequence is 15 residues long. V was pared by 1 base and J by 0 bases, with 7 bases between. CDR3 sequence (DNA): TGTGCCAGCAGTTACTACGGCGATAGCAATCAGCCCCAGCATTTT. As protein: CASSYYGDSNQPQHF.

The chain is built from TRBV5-1 and TRBJ2-1; TRBD2 aligns across 12 bases. Germline-derived CDR1 and CDR2 are SGHRS and YFSETQ. The CDR3 has 18 amino acids. Trimming cost V 1 base and J 4 bases; bases outside gene matches: 9. CDR3 bases: TGCGCCAGCAGCTTGCCCGGACTAGCGGGAACTACATACAATGAGCAGTTCTTC. Amino acid sequence: CASSLPGLAGTTYNEQFF.